This record covers a single TCR beta chain. Its ends do not fully match the called genes, so a read error is possible. This record belongs to a study of tumor and adjacent non-tumor tissue in lung cancer. The CDR3 runs 15 residues. CDR1 and CDR2 (germline): MNHNS, SASEGT. The template was RNA from unsorted bulk tissue. A modified ARM-PCR protocol with three rounds of nested PCR amplified TCRbeta. MiXCR was run by TCRdb on the multiplex PCR reads, yielding one entry per CDR3 protein. The table lists about 75,000 distinct CDR3 sequences, over 75% of them singletons. The TCR sequence derives from a woman aged 45-59 years with non-small cell lung cancer. This rearrangement joins TRBV6-1 to TRBJ2-4, with a possible D match to TRBD1 (5 bases). Sequencing was done on a sample of lung tumor tissue. The CDR3 region is CASSESVEQENSQYF. Written as DNA, the CDR3 is TGTGCCAGCAGTGAATCGGTGGAACAGGAAAACAGTCAGTACTTC.